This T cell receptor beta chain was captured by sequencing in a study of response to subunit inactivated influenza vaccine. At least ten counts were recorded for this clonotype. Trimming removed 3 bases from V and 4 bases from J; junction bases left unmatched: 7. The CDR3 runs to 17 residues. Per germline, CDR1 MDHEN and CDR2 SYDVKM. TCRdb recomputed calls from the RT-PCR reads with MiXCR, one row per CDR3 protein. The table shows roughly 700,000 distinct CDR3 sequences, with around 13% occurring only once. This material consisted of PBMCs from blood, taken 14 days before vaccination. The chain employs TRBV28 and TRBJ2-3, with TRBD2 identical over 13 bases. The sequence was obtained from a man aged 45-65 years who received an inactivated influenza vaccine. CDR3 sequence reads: CASSLRTSGSWADTQYF. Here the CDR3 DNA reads TGTGCCAGCAGTTTGAGGACTAGCGGGAGTTGGGCAGATACGCAGTATTTT.